The rows below give T cell receptor beta chains drawn from one sample of a study of T cell repertoires in cytomegalovirus infection. These receptors have no identified antigens. From the reads, TCRdb called clonotypes with MiXCR, one entry per CDR3 protein. The table has 400,000 to 600,000 distinct CDR3 sequences, approximately 40% seen once. This material consisted of cultured PBMCs, taken from culture after CMV antigen stimulation. These receptors were collected from a human donor in good health (CMV status not recorded). Some clones in this sample may be carry-over from other donors' samples. The CDR3 runs from the conserved cysteine through the conserved F or W. Each record gives: clone size, D gene, J gene, V gene, CDR3 DNA, CDR3 protein. D genes are given only for firm matches. The size field is filled for only some rows; it gives once, few, many or a size class.

>once|-|TRBJ2-3|TRBV6-6
TGTGCCAGCAGCCCCCGGGCGGGCAGCACAGATACGCAGTATTTT
CASSPRAGSTDTQYF
>-|-|TRBJ2-2|TRBV18
TGTGCCAGCCAGGGTGGTCGGACGAACACCGGGGAGCTGTTTTTT
CASQGGRTNTGELFF
>many|-|TRBJ1-5|TRBV7-2
TGTGCCAGCAGCCCCGACAGGATAGGATGGCCCCAGCATTTT
CASSPDRIGWPQHF
>few|TRBD1|TRBJ2-7|TRBV28
TGCGCCAGCAGTAAGTACAGGGGGAGCTCCTACGAGCAGTACTTC
CASSKYRGSSYEQYF
>few|-|TRBJ2-3|TRBV11-3
TGTGCCAGCACCCATATCTCCACAATCGATACGCAGTATTTT
CASTHISTIDTQYF
>few|-|TRBJ1-5|TRBV18
TGTGCCAGCTCACCAAGTCGACAGAATTCCCAGCCCCAGCATTTT
CASSPSRQNSQPQHF
>few|TRBD2|TRBJ2-7|TRBV12-3/TRBV12-4
TGTGCCAGCAGGCTTAGCGGGAGTCAGTACTTC
CASRLSGSQYF
>-|-|TRBJ2-7|TRBV6-2/TRBV6-3
TGTGCCAGCAGTCAACAACTGGCGGCCCCCTGGGGCTACGAGCAGTACTTC
CASSQQLAAPWGYEQYF
>-|TRBD1|TRBJ1-5|TRBV27
TGTGCCAGCAGTGCAACAGGGGGCGCGGATCAGCCCCAGCATTTT
CASSATGGADQPQHF
>-|-|TRBJ1-2|TRBV5-6
TGTGCCAGCAACATAATGGACATGACCCTCTATGGCTACACCTTC
CASNIMDMTLYGYTF
>-|-|TRBJ1-6|TRBV11-2
TGTGCCAGCAGCACCCGATGGCAGCCCAATAAGAGCTCCTATAATTCACCCCTCCACTTT
CASSTRWQPNKSSYNSPLHF
>few|TRBD2|TRBJ2-3|TRBV7-9
TGTGCCAGCAGCCCGGGACTAGGAGCGCAGTATTTT
CASSPGLGAQYF
>few|-|TRBJ2-7|TRBV7-2
TGTGCCAGCAGCTTACCGGGCCCAATAGCCTACGAGCAGTACTTC
CASSLPGPIAYEQYF
>few|TRBD2|TRBJ2-7|TRBV7-2
TGTGCCAGTGGGACTAGCGGGAGTCTCTACGAGCAGTACTTC
CASGTSGSLYEQYF
>-|-|TRBJ2-5|TRBV7-7
TGTGCCAGCAGTAAGATGGGTGCGGAGACCCAGTACTTC
CASSKMGAETQYF